The 31 T cell receptor beta chains reported below all come from one sample, sequenced in a study of human T cells and chemical hapten exposure. TCRdb re-analysed the RACE reads in MiXCR, keeping a single row per CDR3 protein. The sample contains roughly 260,000 distinct CDR3 sequences, around 9.3% of which appear only once. The time point here: pre-sensitization, week 0. Treatment specified: therapeutic diphenylcyclopropenone sensitization with weekly scalp DPC. The sample was whole blood, taken in connection with sensitization to the hapten diphenylcyclopropenone (DPC). The receptors were gathered from a woman aged 40 to 49 with alopecia areata. Some clones in this sample may be carry-over from other donors' samples.

The table lists this clonotype with many counts. This chain joins TRBV27 and TRBJ1-2, with D perhaps TRBD1 (6 bases). This CDR3 comprises 14 residues. Germline V gives CDR1 MNHEY, CDR2 SMNVEV (reference sequence). V was trimmed by 6 bases and J by 4 bases, leaving 15 bases between them. The CDR3 reads CASRRDTPPYGYTF. CDR3 DNA: TGTGCCAGCAGGAGGGACACCCCTCCCTATGGCTACACCTTC.

This clonotype was picked up many times. The chain links TRBV6-2 or TRBV6-3 to TRBJ1-1; D is undetermined. Germline V gene lookup returns CDR1 MNHEY and CDR2 SVGEGT. The V end lost 2 bases, the J end lost 4 bases, and 14 bases lay between the germline ends. This CDR3 contains 15 residues. CDR3 region: CASSYPGLVGTEAFF. CDR3 DNA: TGTGCCAGCAGTTACCCGGGTCTAGTAGGCACTGAAGCTTTCTTT.

This clonotype was counted a few times. This sequence joins TRBV12-3 or TRBV12-4 and TRBJ2-5; 7 nucleotides agree with TRBD2. J was trimmed by 7 bases and V by 3 bases; bases with no gene match: 8. The CDR3 extends over 14 amino acids. CDR3 residues: CASSFAGVRPTQYF. Written as DNA, the CDR3 is TGTGCCAGCAGTTTTGCGGGGGTCCGGCCGACCCAGTACTTC.

This clonotype was found a few times. The rearrangement uses TRBV4-1 and TRBJ2-7, with 15 bases identical to TRBD2. V gave up 3 bases and J gave up 0 bases; unmatched junction bases: 6. The CDR3 has 18 residues. The germline V gene has CDR1 MGHRA and CDR2 YSYEKL. CDR3 nucleotides: TGCGCCAGCAGCCACTCGGGACTAGCGGGAGGTAACTCCTACGAGCAGTACTTC. It encodes CASSHSGLAGGNSYEQYF.

In its sample, this clonotype was seen many times. The genes are TRBV4-3 and TRBJ1-5; no clear D gene. Germline CDR1 reads LGHNA; CDR2 reads YSLEER. V gave up 2 bases and J gave up 4 bases, with 9 bases separating them. The CDR3 extends over 14 amino acids. CDR3 region: CASSQKAANQPQHF. CDR3 coding DNA: TGCGCCAGCAGCCAAAAGGCGGCTAATCAGCCCCAGCATTTT.

The chain uses TRBV29-1 and TRBJ1-5; maybe TRBD1 (6 bases). Per germline, CDR1 SQVTM and CDR2 ANQGSEA. The CDR3 covers 13 residues. V gave up 4 bases and J gave up 3 bases, with 10 bases separating them. Written as DNA, the CDR3 is TGCAGCGTTGGACAGGAAACCAATCAGCCCCAGCATTTT. Its protein is CSVGQETNQPQHF.

The chain employs TRBV4-2 and TRBJ2-7; D gene ambiguous. In germline, CDR1 is LGHNA, CDR2 YNFKEQ. V lost 3 bases and J lost 2, with 11 bases in between. The length of the CDR3 is 14 residues. The CDR3 sequence: CASSQAPTTYEQYF. CDR3 in DNA: TGTGCCAGCAGCCAGGCACCAACCACCTACGAGCAGTACTTC.

This clonotype appeared a few times. The chain carries TRBV4-1 and TRBJ2-7; 12 bases are a match to TRBD2. The CDR3 extends over 16 amino acids. The trim removed 3 bases at V and 4 bases at J, leaving 7 bases unmatched. CDR1 and CDR2 (germline): MGHRA, YSYEKL. CDR3 in amino acids: CASSHRSSGRGYEQYF. The CDR3, as DNA: TGCGCCAGCAGCCACCGCTCTAGCGGGAGGGGATACGAGCAGTACTTC.

This chain joins TRBV7-3 and TRBJ2-2, with D perhaps matching TRBD1 (5 bases). Germline CDR1 is SGHTA and CDR2 is FQGTGA. V shed 1 base and J shed 7 bases, with 19 bases lying between them. This CDR3 is 17 amino acids long. The CDR3 DNA is TGTGCCAGCAGCTTAAGGCCGTCGCCAGGGTACGACGGGGAGCTGTTTTTT. This codes for CASSLRPSPGYDGELFF.

The chain links TRBV5-1 to TRBJ2-7, with 8 positions matching TRBD1. CDR1 and CDR2 from the germline V gene are SGHRS and YFSETQ. Germline trimming cut 0 bases from V and 7 bases from J; bases unmatched to any gene: 6. CDR3 length equals 14 residues. Here the CDR3 reads CASSLAQGALEQYF. The CDR3 nucleotides read TGCGCCAGCAGCTTGGCGCAGGGGGCGCTTGAGCAGTACTTC.

This clonotype occurred a few times. The CDR3: CASSPDRQPNILGQYF. CDR3 nucleotides: TGTGCCAGCAGTCCCGATCGCCAGCCCAATATACTGGGGCAGTATTTT. The chain uses TRBV6-9 and TRBJ2-3; D is ambiguous. V was pared by 5 bases and J by 11 bases, with 26 bases between. The germline V gene has CDR1 MNHGY and CDR2 SVAAGI. The CDR3 covers 16 residues.

This clonotype was found many times. The CDR3 is CAISELQLQETQYF. The CDR3 DNA follows: TGTGCCATCAGTGAGTTACAGCTTCAAGAGACCCAGTACTTC. V is TRBV10-3 and J is TRBJ2-5; D uncertain. V was clipped by 1 base and J by 2 bases, with 8 bases between them. This CDR3 contains 14 residues. Germline V gene sequence: CDR1 ENHRY, CDR2 SYGVKD.

The J gene is TRBJ2-1, the V gene TRBV29-1; TRBD1 agrees at 8 bases. Germline V gene data show CDR1 as SQVTM and CDR2 as ANQGSEA. After removal of 8 bases from V and 0 bases from J, the junction contained 6 bases not matched to a gene. CDR3 size: 14 residues. CDR3 protein: CSPDRASSYNEQFF. The CDR3 DNA sequence: TGCAGCCCGGACAGGGCGAGCTCCTACAATGAGCAGTTCTTC.

There are a few counts of this clonotype. The rearrangement joins TRBV20-1 to TRBJ2-7; 10 nucleotides line up with TRBD2. This CDR3 is 14 amino acids long. The V segment lost 0 bases and the J segment 3 bases; nucleotides outside the gene matches: 2. The germline CDR1 and CDR2 sequences are DFQATT and SNEGSKA (reference sequence). CDR3 sequence: CSARELAGHYEQYF. The CDR3 DNA follows: TGCAGTGCTAGAGAACTAGCGGGACACTACGAGCAGTACTTC.

The V and J genes are TRBV7-2 and TRBJ1-5; D unresolved. This CDR3 is 16 amino acids long. In germline, CDR1 is SGHTA, CDR2 FQGNSA. V lost 1 base and J lost 0, with 10 bases in between. The CDR3 coding sequence is TGTGCCAGCAGCTTAGGAACGGGGATTAGCAATCAGCCCCAGCATTTT. It encodes CASSLGTGISNQPQHF.

The chain couples TRBV12-3 or TRBV12-4 to TRBJ2-2; D is perhaps TRBD1 (5 bases). This CDR3 region has 14 residues. Trimming removed 6 bases from V and 3 bases from J, with 11 bases in between. CDR3 in DNA: TGTGCCAGCAGCCCCGGACATGACACCGGGGAGCTGTTTTTT. This encodes CASSPGHDTGELFF.

Concerning this clonotype itself: This sequence may be a read error, since a much larger clone differs from it by one base. This CDR3 fails to terminate in the conserved phenylalanine or tryptophan, so it likely reflects a read error. The CDR3 sequence is CASSYSLAVFSYEQYY. CDR3 sequence (DNA): TGTGCCAGCAGTTACTCCTTAGCGGTCTTCTCCTACGAGCAGTACTAC. The gene calls are TRBV6-5 and TRBJ2-7; tentatively, D is TRBD2 (6 bases). CDR1 is MNHEY and CDR2 is SVGAGI in the germline V gene. The CDR3 runs 16 residues. Trimming took off 0 bases at V and 0 bases at J, with 12 bases between the two ends.

Remarks on this clonotype: A much larger clone differs by one base, so this may be a read error. The V call is TRBV12-3 or TRBV12-4, the J call TRBJ1-2; 7 bases are a match to TRBD1. The trim removed 2 bases at V and 4 bases at J, leaving 1 base unmatched. CDR3 length equals 13 residues. The CDR3 bases are TGTGCCAGCAGTTTACAGGGGGTCTATGGCTACACCTTC. Translated, it gives CASSLQGVYGYTF.

The table lists this clonotype with many counts. CDR3 in amino acids: CASSELDGELFF. CDR3 bases: TGTGCCAGCAGCGAACTGGACGGGGAGCTGTTTTTT. The V and J genes are TRBV7-2 and TRBJ2-2; no firm D call. The V and J ends lost 5 bases and 7 bases respectively, with 8 bases between them. The CDR3 consists of 12 residues. CDR1 and CDR2 from the germline V gene are SGHTA and FQGNSA.

In its sample, this clonotype was seen many times. The CDR3 coding sequence is TGTGCCAGCAGTTACCGGGACAGGGGATCGCAGTTCTTC. Encoded protein: CASSYRDRGSQFF. The V gene is TRBV6-5, the J gene TRBJ2-1, with 10 bases that match TRBD1. The CDR3 spans 13 residues. Germline trimming cut 2 bases from V and 12 bases from J; bases unmatched to any gene: 4. The germline gives CDR1 MNHEY, CDR2 SVGAGI.

The genes are TRBV6-2 or TRBV6-3 and TRBJ2-3, with D possibly being TRBD1 or TRBD2 (6 bases each). V was trimmed by 10 bases and J by 3 bases, leaving 26 bases between them. The V gene's germline CDR1 is MNHEY and CDR2 SVGEGT. The CDR3 has 17 amino acids. The CDR3 is CATFPFGGTTKTDTQYF. CDR3 in DNA: TGTGCCACCTTCCCCTTTGGCGGGACAACGAAAACAGATACGCAGTATTTT.

The V gene is TRBV28, the J gene TRBJ2-1; D perhaps matches TRBD1 (5 bases). Germline loops: CDR1 MDHEN, CDR2 SYDVKM. The CDR3 length is 14 residues. Trimming took 6 bases from V and 5 from J, leaving 14 bases between them. The CDR3 protein is CASSFRRRDNEQFF. CDR3 in DNA: TGTGCCAGCAGCTTTCGCCGCAGGGACAATGAGCAGTTCTTC.

In the case of this clonotype: A read error may explain this, as a much larger clone is one base away. The CDR3 ends on some other residue instead of the conserved phenylalanine or tryptophan, so this is likely a read error. CDR3 sequence: CSATLAGELEQYS. The CDR3, as DNA: TGCAGTGCTACCCTAGCGGGAGAACTCGAGCAGTACTCC. The V and J genes are TRBV20-1 and TRBJ2-7; 10 positions match TRBD2. This CDR3 is built from 13 residues. With V trimmed by 4 bases and J by 6 bases, 6 bases remained unmatched. CDR1 and CDR2 from the germline V gene are DFQATT and SNEGSKA (reference sequence).

The sample holds a few counts of this clonotype. V usage is TRBV6-5 and J usage is TRBJ1-1; unclear D gene. CDR1 is MNHEY and CDR2 is SVGAGI in the germline V gene. V lost 6 bases, J lost 4 bases, and 12 bases lay in between. The CDR3 has 13 residues. Here the CDR3 reads CASSRRGGTEAFF. CDR3 DNA: TGTGCCAGCAGCCGGCGGGGTGGCACTGAAGCTTTCTTT.

This clonotype was counted between two and nine times. The J gene is TRBJ1-1, the V gene TRBV6-2 or TRBV6-3, with D hard to call. The germline V and J ends were trimmed by 8 bases and 4 bases, with 8 bases remaining between them. Germline V lookup: CDR1 MNHEY, CDR2 SVGEGT. The CDR3 has 11 amino acids. The CDR3 sequence is CASEYGTEAFF. CDR3 sequence (DNA): TGTGCCAGCGAATATGGCACTGAAGCTTTCTTT.

V and J are TRBV28 and TRBJ1-5; D is possibly TRBD1 (5 bases). Germline-derived CDR1 and CDR2 are MDHEN and SYDVKM. V lost 6 bases and J 4 bases, leaving 16 bases between the germline ends. This CDR3 is built from 15 residues. In nucleotides, the CDR3 is TGTGCCAGCAGCTCCGGCGGGGCAGAGAATCAGCCCCAGCATTTT. Its protein product is CASSSGGAENQPQHF. Looking up the rest from reference TRBV28 and TRBJ1-5 gives the full variable domain: DVKVTQSSRYLVKRTGEKVFLECVQDMDHENMFWYRQDPGLGLRLIYFSYDVKMKEKGDIPEGYSVSREKKERFSLILESASTNQTSMYLCASSSGGAENQPQHFGDGTRLSIL.

The DNA for the CDR3 is TGCGCCAGCAGCGTGCCCGAGAGCGGGAGCTCCTACAATGAGCAGTTCTTC. Protein: CASSVPESGSSYNEQFF. The chain uses TRBV5-1 and TRBJ2-1, with 8 positions matching TRBD2. V lost 4 bases and J lost 0; bases outside the gene matches: 9. The CDR3 runs 17 residues. In germline, CDR1 is SGHRS, CDR2 YFSETQ.

The rearrangement links TRBV7-9 to TRBJ1-3, with D unresolved. Trimming cost V 1 base and J 3 bases, with 10 bases left between them. Germline V gene data show CDR1 as SEHNR and CDR2 as FQNEAQ (reference sequence). The CDR3 totals 15 residues. The CDR3 coding sequence is TGTGCCAGCAGCTTAGAGGTCGGGAGTGGAAACACCATATATTTT. It codes for CASSLEVGSGNTIYF.

This clonotype was recorded at least ten times. The chain's CDR3 is CASSSLPRRARYEQYF. CDR3 nucleotide sequence: TGTGCCAGCAGTTCCCTACCCCGGAGGGCCAGATACGAGCAGTACTTC. The rearrangement links TRBV28 to TRBJ2-7; weak D call: TRBD2 (6 bases). The V end lost 4 bases, the J end lost 4 bases, and 20 bases lay between the germline ends. The CDR3 covers 16 residues. Germline-derived CDR1 and CDR2 are MDHEN and SYDVKM.

This clonotype was found many times. The CDR3 sequence: CATSALAASGNNEQFF. DNA of the CDR3: TGTGCCACCAGTGCCCTCGCAGCTAGCGGGAACAATGAGCAGTTCTTC. The chain is built from TRBV24-1 and TRBJ2-1, with TRBD2 identical over 9 bases. The CDR3 runs to 16 residues. CDR1 KGHDR and CDR2 SFDVKD come from the germline V gene. V shed 5 bases, J shed 5 bases, and the junction held 9 bases outside the gene matches.

This clonotype was counted between two and nine times. CDR3 sequence reads: CASSSGYKEAFF. CDR3 sequence (DNA): TGTGCCAGCAGTTCGGGGTATAAGGAAGCTTTCTTT. The gene calls are TRBV12-3 or TRBV12-4 and TRBJ1-1, with D unresolved. Trimming removed 4 bases at V and 8 bases at J, with 11 bases between. The CDR3 is 12 amino acids.